The present TCR beta chain was sequenced within a study of molecular identifiers for immune sequencing clone quantification. Unmatched junction bases numbered 5, after V lost 2 bases and J lost 7 bases. Germline V gene data show CDR1 as SGHTA and CDR2 as FQGTGA. This CDR3 is built from 15 residues. Sorted naive CD8 T cells, roughly 20,000 to 1,100,000, were sequenced from 10%, 30% or 50% RNA. The authors gated naive CD8 T cells as CD8+CD4-CCR7+CD45RA+ for sorting. This clonotype came up a few times. Its specificity is not known. It was with previously described methods and listed TCR primers that bulk TCR libraries were made. TCRdb re-derived calls from the PCR reads in MiXCR, one entry per CDR3 protein. The table records over 90,000 distinct CDR3 sequences, 35% of them present only once. Broader study findings: Clones exceeding 20 RNA copies carried over 99% of effector molecules but under 1% of naive-cell molecules.

The source material was naive CD8+ T cells from blood, with Jurkat cell RNA spiked in. The subset is: FACS-sorted CD8+CD4-CCR7+CD45RA+ naive T cells. This chain connects TRBV7-3 to TRBJ2-2, with 9 bases identical to TRBD2. The sequence derives from a human donor in good health. Some libraries in this study had Jurkat cell RNA spiked in. DNA of the CDR3: TGTGCCAGCAGCTTAGCGGGAGGGCCCGGCGGGGAGCTGTTTTTT. Its translation is CASSLAGGPGGELFF.